Described below is a single T cell receptor (beta chain) sequence and its context. Its antigen is undetermined. cDNA prepared by RNA extraction and subsequent reverse transcription served as the template for sequencing. The data were produced by immunoSEQ multiplex PCR, yet TCRdb's version contains in-frame clones alone and is incomplete. Here the sample spans around 300,000 clones, roughly 63% being singletons. As to treatment: oral pan-JAK inhibitor, 5-10 mg twice daily. PBMCs were stained for CD3, CD4 and CD8, and CD4+ and CD8+ T cells were sorted. These data come from a study of CD8+ T cells in alopecia areata. Broader study findings: Numerous expanded lesional clones remained in scalp and blood during tofacitinib. For patients receiving tofacitinib, scalp clonality and expanded CD8+ clones among the top 100 significantly decreased.

V lost 3 bases and J lost 7, with 12 bases in between. The CDR3 runs 12 residues. In germline, CDR1 is GTSNPN, CDR2 SVGIG (reference sequence). The specimen comprised CD4+ T cells sorted from blood, sampled between weeks 51 and 52, from a patient treated with tofacitinib. The chain is built from TRBV30 and TRBJ2-5, with a weak D call TRBD2 (5 bases). The source is a human donor with alopecia areata. The chain's CDR3 is CAWSRRGWTQYF. The CDR3 region has the DNA TGTGCCTGGAGCCGCAGAGGGTGGACCCAGTACTTC.